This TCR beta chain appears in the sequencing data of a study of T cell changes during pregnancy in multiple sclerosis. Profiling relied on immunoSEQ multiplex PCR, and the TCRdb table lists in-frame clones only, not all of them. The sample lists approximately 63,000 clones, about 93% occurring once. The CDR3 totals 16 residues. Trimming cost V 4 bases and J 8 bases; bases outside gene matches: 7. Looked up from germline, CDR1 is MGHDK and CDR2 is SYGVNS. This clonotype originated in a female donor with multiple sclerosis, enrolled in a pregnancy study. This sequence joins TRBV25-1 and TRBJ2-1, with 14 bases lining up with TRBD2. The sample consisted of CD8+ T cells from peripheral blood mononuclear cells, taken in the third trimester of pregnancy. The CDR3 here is CASSAPGLAGVHEQFF. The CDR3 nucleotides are TGTGCCAGCAGTGCCCCGGGACTAGCGGGAGTTCATGAGCAGTTCTTC.